This T cell receptor (beta chain) was obtained from a study of sequential checkpoint blockade in melanoma. Stated treatment: randomized to nivolumab then ipilimumab (arm A) or the reverse (arm B). The table came from immunoSEQ multiplex PCR; TCRdb's copy has only in-frame clones and leaves some out. The data hold some 10,000 clones, with roughly 77% observed a single time. This CDR3 is 16 amino acids long. Trimming cost V 5 bases and J 1 base; bases outside gene matches: 6. From germline, CDR1 is KGHSH and CDR2 LQKENI. This clone was recorded once. Sequences were derived from CD8+ T cells sorted from blood (inferred from file names), sampled from a patient given nivolumab and ipilimumab in sequence. This receptor was identified in a human donor with melanoma. The rearrangement links TRBV18 to TRBJ2-1; 9 positions agree with TRBD2. The CDR3 region has the DNA TGTGCCAGCTCAGCCTGGACTAGCGCTTCCTACAATGAGCAGTTCTTC. This translates into CASSAWTSASYNEQFF.